These 23 T cell receptor beta chains were sequenced from one sample in a study of shared clonotypes between healthy human individuals (dated by TCRdb to 2018 to 2021). The library was built by means of the immunoSEQ multiplex PCR assay. In its TCRdb copy, this immuneACCESS table keeps in-frame sequences only and misses some clones. Where compared with another copy, unresolved V genes explain less than half of these, and the others have no known cause. The sample records around 2,000,000 clones, around 95% of which are singletons. 0.1% to 0.15% of the sample lies in the top ten. Sequencing was done on a sample of naive CD4+ T cells sorted from blood. The cell subset or site label, as the study defines it: CD45RA+ positively selected. The receptors were sampled from a man younger than 35 in good health.

The chain links TRBV13 to TRBJ1-6, with D perhaps matching TRBD1 (5 bases). The CDR3 has 15 residues. The germline CDR1 and CDR2 sequences are PRHDT and FYEKMQ (reference sequence). V lost 6 bases and J 7 bases, leaving 16 bases between the germline ends. The CDR3 protein is CASSSRGSVNSPLHF. Here the CDR3 DNA reads TGTGCCAGCAGTTCTAGGGGTTCAGTCAATTCACCCCTCCACTTT.

The chain couples TRBV6-5 to TRBJ1-4; TRBD1 might be the D (5 bases). Trimming stripped 2 bases from V and 7 bases from J, with 17 bases between. The CDR3 has 16 amino acids. The germline V gene has CDR1 MNHEY and CDR2 SVGAGI. The CDR3 protein is CASSYAPGGYREKLFF. The CDR3 DNA is TGTGCCAGCAGTTACGCCCCGGGGGGGTATCGTGAAAAACTGTTTTTT.

The V gene is TRBV11-2, the J gene TRBJ2-2, with TRBD1 identical over 10 bases. Germline trimming cut 5 bases from V and 1 base from J; bases unmatched to any gene: 4. Germline values: CDR1 SGHAT, CDR2 FQNNGV. The CDR3 has 16 residues. In DNA, the CDR3 is TGTGCCAGCAGCCCAGGGGACAGGGGGAACACCGGGGAGCTGTTTTTT. Its protein product is CASSPGDRGNTGELFF.

This clone has a handful of counts. The chain recombines TRBV9 with TRBJ1-1, with D hard to call. Trimming left V 4 bases short and J 1 base short, with 14 bases between. Germline V CDR1 and CDR2: SGDLS, YYNGEE. This CDR3 is built from 15 residues. CDR3 in amino acids: CASSRTLRGNTEAFF. The DNA for the CDR3 is TGTGCCAGCAGCCGCACCCTACGCGGGAACACTGAAGCTTTCTTT.

The chain links TRBV5-6 to TRBJ1-5; 8 nucleotides match TRBD1. This CDR3 has 15 residues. Losses at the gene ends were 0 bases for V and 7 bases for J; bases not matched to a gene: 6. In germline, CDR1 is SGHDT, CDR2 YYEEEE. CDR3 DNA: TGTGCCAGCAGCTTGGTGGGACAGGCAGGACAGCCCCAGCATTTT. It is translated as CASSLVGQAGQPQHF.

V gene TRBV18 combines with J gene TRBJ1-4, with 7 bases lining up with TRBD1. Germline CDR1 reads KGHSH; CDR2 reads LQKENI. V dropped 5 bases and J dropped 3; count of bases not matched to a gene: 6. The CDR3 covers 15 residues. CDR3 in amino acids: CASSFTGTANEKLFF. The CDR3 DNA reads TGTGCCAGCTCATTCACCGGGACAGCTAATGAAAAACTGTTTTTT.

The rearrangement uses TRBV9 and TRBJ2-3; 11 nucleotides match TRBD2. From germline, CDR1 is SGDLS and CDR2 YYNGEE. The ends lost 1 base at V and 0 bases at J; junction bases unmatched: 10. The CDR3 sequence is 19 residues long. This CDR3 reads CASSVSLAGGAPSTDTQYF. In nucleotides, the CDR3 is TGTGCCAGCAGCGTAAGCCTAGCGGGGGGCGCCCCTAGCACAGATACGCAGTATTTT.

V gene TRBV5-6 combines with J gene TRBJ1-5; D gene ambiguous. The V and J ends lost 1 base and 2 bases respectively, with 13 bases between them. CDR3 length: 16 residues. The germline V gene encodes CDR1 SGHDT and CDR2 YYEEEE. This chain's CDR3 is CASSLQLALGNQPQHF. DNA of the CDR3: TGTGCCAGCAGCTTGCAGTTAGCTTTGGGCAATCAGCCCCAGCATTTT.

V is TRBV15 and J is TRBJ2-7; 7 bases are a match to TRBD1. The CDR3 is 13 residues long. V lost 6 bases and J lost 0; bases outside the gene matches: 2. Per germline, CDR1 LNHNV and CDR2 YYDKDF (reference sequence). The CDR3 DNA is TGTGCCACCAGGACAGGGAGCTCCTACGAGCAGTACTTC. Residues: CATRTGSSYEQYF.

This clone was seen a single time. The chain has TRBV5-1 and TRBJ1-5; no firm D call. Per germline, CDR1 SGHRS and CDR2 YFSETQ. Trimming removed 0 bases from V and 0 bases from J, with 7 bases in between. This CDR3 has 15 amino acids. CDR3 sequence: CASSLDADSNQPQHF. CDR3 DNA: TGCGCCAGCAGCTTGGACGCGGATAGCAATCAGCCCCAGCATTTT.

The chain joins TRBV7-2 to TRBJ1-3; D is undetermined. V gave up 6 bases and J gave up 2 bases, with 14 bases separating them. Germline-derived CDR1 and CDR2 are SGHTA and FQGNSA. The CDR3 totals 15 residues. The CDR3 protein is CASRSRPTAGNTIYF. The CDR3 DNA follows: TGTGCCAGCAGGAGCCGACCAACCGCTGGAAACACCATATATTTT.

With regard to this clone: This may be a read error: a much more frequent sequence differs by one nucleotide. The V and J genes are TRBV30 and TRBJ2-7; perhaps TRBD1 as D (7 bases). The germline V gene encodes CDR1 GTSNPN and CDR2 SVGIG (reference sequence). This CDR3 spans 11 amino acids. As DNA, the CDR3 is TGTGCCTGGACGGGGGACAGCTCCTTCAGCTTC. This encodes CAWTGDSSFSF.

This clone was counted once. V is TRBV7-9 and J is TRBJ2-3, with 7 bases matching TRBD1. This CDR3 has 16 residues. Germline CDR1 reads SEHNR; CDR2 reads FQNEAQ (reference sequence). V gave up 1 base and J gave up 2 bases; unmatched junction bases: 6. For the CDR3, the DNA is TGTGCCAGCAGCTTAGGCAGGGGGTTTTCCACAGATACGCAGTATTTT. It yields the protein CASSLGRGFSTDTQYF.

The genes are TRBV6-5 and TRBJ1-2; the match to TRBD1 covers 7 bases. Trimming took 8 bases from V and 2 from J; bases not matched to a gene: 11. CDR3 length: 15 residues. Germline V gene lookup returns CDR1 MNHEY and CDR2 SVGAGI. The CDR3: CASAEGGSPNYGYTF. The CDR3 region has the DNA TGTGCCAGCGCCGAAGGGGGCTCCCCCAACTATGGCTACACCTTC.

The chain recombines TRBV30 with TRBJ1-2; 8 bases are shared with TRBD1. V dropped 2 bases and J dropped 6; count of bases not matched to a gene: 8. The CDR3 runs 14 residues. Germline V gene data show CDR1 as GTSNPN and CDR2 as SVGIG (reference sequence). The CDR3 bases are TGTGCCTGGAGTTTCTACAGGGGGAAGAATGGCTACACCTTC. Translation: CAWSFYRGKNGYTF.

This clone was observed once. The chain employs TRBV5-1 and TRBJ1-1; D is unclear. Trimming left V 0 bases short and J 4 bases short, with 10 bases between. Looked up from germline, CDR1 is SGHRS and CDR2 is YFSETQ. The CDR3 extends over 14 amino acids. The CDR3 loop is CASSLGGSTTEAFF. For the CDR3, the DNA is TGCGCCAGCAGCTTGGGAGGTTCGACCACTGAAGCTTTCTTT.

The V and J genes are TRBV30 and TRBJ2-5; D gene uncertain. The V gene lost 5 bases and the J gene lost 2 bases, with 9 bases spanning the gap. CDR1 and CDR2 from the germline V gene are GTSNPN and SVGIG (reference sequence). CDR3 length equals 12 residues. CDR3 nucleotide sequence: TGTGCCTGGGGACCACAGCAAGAGACCCAGTACTTC. This sequence encodes CAWGPQQETQYF.

The V gene is TRBV5-1, the J gene TRBJ1-2; 9 bases are shared with TRBD1. CDR3 length equals 14 residues. CDR1 SGHRS and CDR2 YFSETQ come from the germline V gene. Germline trimming cut 0 bases from V and 8 bases from J; bases unmatched to any gene: 5. CDR3 sequence: CASSLGTGEGGYTF. CDR3 coding DNA: TGCGCCAGCAGCTTGGGGACAGGGGAAGGCGGCTACACCTTC.

Notes on this clone: The junction departs from the called germline gene at one end, perhaps through a read error. The chain is built from TRBV7-7 and TRBJ2-5; 8 bases agree with TRBD2. The CDR3 has 14 amino acids. CDR1 is SSHAT and CDR2 is FNYEAQ in the germline V gene (reference sequence). CDR3: CASSSGLDGETQYF. The CDR3 DNA reads as TGTGCTAGCAGCTCGGGACTAGATGGGGAGACCCAGTACTTC.

This clone was seen just once. The chain carries TRBV14 and TRBJ2-5; 8 bases fit TRBD1. Trimming took 0 bases from V and 4 from J; bases not matched to a gene: 4. The CDR3 contains 15 residues. Germline lookup yields CDR1 SGHDN and CDR2 FVKESK. The CDR3 is CASSQEWTGLETQYF. Written as DNA, the CDR3 is TGTGCCAGCAGCCAAGAGTGGACAGGGTTAGAGACCCAGTACTTC.

The chain carries TRBV2 and TRBJ1-5; a weak D match, TRBD1 (6 bases). V lost 2 bases, J lost 6 bases, and 14 bases lay in between. Germline-derived CDR1 and CDR2 are SNHLY and FYNNEI. CDR3 length: 15 residues. CDR3 coding DNA: TGTGCCAGCAGTGAATTGGTGGCAGGGGCTCAGCCCCAGCATTTT. Its translation is CASSELVAGAQPQHF. Looking up the rest from reference TRBV2 and TRBJ1-5 gives the full variable domain: EPEVTQTPSHQVTQMGQEVILRCVPISNHLYFYWYRQILGQKVEFLVSFYNNEISEKSEIFDDQFSVERPDGSNFTLKIRSTKLEDSAMYFCASSELVAGAQPQHFGDGTRLSIL.

This chain connects TRBV5-1 to TRBJ2-5; possibly TRBD1 for D (6 bases). Deletions cut 7 bases from V and 4 bases from J, with 17 bases between. In germline, CDR1 is SGHRS, CDR2 YFSETQ. The CDR3 spans 14 residues. This CDR3 is CASFGQPLSETQYF. CDR3 bases: TGCGCCAGCTTCGGACAGCCCTTGTCAGAGACCCAGTACTTC.

J is TRBJ2-3 and V is TRBV11-2, with TRBD2 identical over 10 bases. CDR3 size: 17 residues. V trimming: 3 bases; J trimming: 2 bases; junction bases outside the gene matches: 8. In germline, CDR1 is SGHAT, CDR2 FQNNGV. The CDR3 is CASSFLGLAVTTDTQYF. CDR3 in DNA: TGTGCCAGCAGCTTTCTCGGACTAGCGGTAACCACAGATACGCAGTATTTT.